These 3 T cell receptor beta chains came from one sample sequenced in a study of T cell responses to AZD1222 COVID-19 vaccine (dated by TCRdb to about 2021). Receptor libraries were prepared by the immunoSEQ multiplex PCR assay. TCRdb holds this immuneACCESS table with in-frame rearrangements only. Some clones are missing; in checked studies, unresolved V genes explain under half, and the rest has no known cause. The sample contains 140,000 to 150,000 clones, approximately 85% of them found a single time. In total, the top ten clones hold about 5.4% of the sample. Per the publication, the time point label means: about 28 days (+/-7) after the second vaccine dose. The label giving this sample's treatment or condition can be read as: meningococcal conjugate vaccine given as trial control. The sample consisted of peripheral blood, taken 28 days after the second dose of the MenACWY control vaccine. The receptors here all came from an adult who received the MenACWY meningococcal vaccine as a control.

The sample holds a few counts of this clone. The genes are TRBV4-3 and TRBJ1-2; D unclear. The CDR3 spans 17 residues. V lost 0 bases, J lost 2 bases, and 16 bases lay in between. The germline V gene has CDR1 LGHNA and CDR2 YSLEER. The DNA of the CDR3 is TGCGCCAGCAGCCAAGATCTGAGGCTGGCGGAGAACTATGGCTACACCTTC. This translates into CASSQDLRLAENYGYTF.

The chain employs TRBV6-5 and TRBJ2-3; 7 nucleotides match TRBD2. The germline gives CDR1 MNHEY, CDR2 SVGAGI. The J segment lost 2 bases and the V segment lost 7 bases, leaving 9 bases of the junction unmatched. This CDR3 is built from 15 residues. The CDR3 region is CASTLTSSLTDTQYF. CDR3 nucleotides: TGTGCCAGCACCCTGACTAGCAGCCTCACAGATACGCAGTATTTT.

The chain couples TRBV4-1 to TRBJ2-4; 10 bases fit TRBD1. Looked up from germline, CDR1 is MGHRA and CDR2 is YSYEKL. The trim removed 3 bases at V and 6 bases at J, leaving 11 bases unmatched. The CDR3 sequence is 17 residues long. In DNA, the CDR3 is TGCGCCAGCAGCCAGGAACCGGGACAGGGGATTGGAAACATTCAGTACTTC. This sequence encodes CASSQEPGQGIGNIQYF.